Listed here are 3 T cell receptor beta chains from one sample, sequenced in a study of T cell responses to AZD1222 COVID-19 vaccine. Libraries were prepared by immunoSEQ multiplex PCR; TCRdb keeps only in-frame clonotypes and omits some of them. The sample has about 150,000 clones, more than 85% seen once. The sample was peripheral blood, taken on day 0 of AZD1222 vaccination. All receptors come from an adult in good health.

The chain has TRBV4-3 and TRBJ1-3; D is perhaps TRBD1 (5 bases). The germline V gene encodes CDR1 LGHNA and CDR2 YSLEER. V was clipped by 1 base and J by 2 bases, with 9 bases between them. CDR3 length equals 15 residues. In DNA form, the CDR3 reads TGCGCCAGCAGCCAAGTATTAGGGGCTGGAAACACCATATATTTT. Protein product: CASSQVLGAGNTIYF.

Notes on this clone: The junction departs from germline at one end; a sequencing error may be responsible. The genes are TRBV6-2 or TRBV6-3 and TRBJ1-1; D gene unclear. CDR1 and CDR2 (germline): MNHEY, SVGEGT. The CDR3 consists of 15 residues. The CDR3 is CASSDSRPANTEAFF. The CDR3 DNA is TGTGCCAGCAGTGACTCGCGACCAGCTAACACTGAAGCTTTCTTT.

The V and J genes are TRBV5-1 and TRBJ2-7; 11 bases are shared with TRBD1. The germline gives CDR1 SGHRS, CDR2 YFSETQ. J was trimmed by 2 bases and V by 4 bases; bases with no gene match: 5. The CDR3 sequence is 15 residues long. DNA for the CDR3: TGCGCCAGCAGCCTAACGGGACAGGGGGCCTACGAGCAGTACTTC. As protein: CASSLTGQGAYEQYF.